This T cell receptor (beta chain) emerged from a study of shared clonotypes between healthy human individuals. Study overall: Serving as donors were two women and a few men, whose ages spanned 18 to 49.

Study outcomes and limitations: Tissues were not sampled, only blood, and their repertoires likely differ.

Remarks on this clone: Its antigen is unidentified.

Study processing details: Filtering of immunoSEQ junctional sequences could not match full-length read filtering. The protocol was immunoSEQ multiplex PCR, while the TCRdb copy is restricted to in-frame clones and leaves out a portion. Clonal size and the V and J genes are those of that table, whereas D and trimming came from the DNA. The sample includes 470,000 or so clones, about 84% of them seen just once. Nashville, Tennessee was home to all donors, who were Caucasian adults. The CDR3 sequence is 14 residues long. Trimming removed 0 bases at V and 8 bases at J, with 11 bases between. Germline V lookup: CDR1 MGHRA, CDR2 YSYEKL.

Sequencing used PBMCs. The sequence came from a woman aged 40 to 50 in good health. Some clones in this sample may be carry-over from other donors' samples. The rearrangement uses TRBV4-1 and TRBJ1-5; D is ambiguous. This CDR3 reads CASSQDVGIKPQHF. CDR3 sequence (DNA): TGCGCCAGCAGCCAAGATGTAGGAATCAAGCCCCAGCATTTT.